One sample yielded the 29 T cell receptor beta chains listed below, sequenced in a study of blood T cell repertoires in COVID-19. The method was immunoSEQ multiplex PCR; TCRdb's version includes in-frame clones alone and lacks a portion of them. The profile covers around 280,000 clones, with around 86% appearing a single time and 1.5% to 2% taken by the ten largest. The sequencing sample was made of PBMCs or T cells enriched from blood (not recorded which). All receptors derive from a middle-aged woman who had recovered from COVID-19.

The chain employs TRBV10-2 and TRBJ2-3, with TRBD1 as a possible D gene (5 bases). CDR1 and CDR2 from the germline V gene are WSHSY and SAAADI. Trimming pared 4 bases from V and 5 bases from J, leaving 10 bases between. The CDR3 totals 13 residues. The CDR3 sequence is CASSVSQGDTQYF. Here the CDR3 DNA reads TGCGCCAGCAGTGTTTCGCAGGGAGATACGCAGTATTTT.

The rearrangement links TRBV18 to TRBJ1-4; D is ambiguous. V was cut by 6 bases and J by 6 bases, with 11 bases left in between. The germline V gene has CDR1 KGHSH and CDR2 LQKENI. This CDR3 spans 13 amino acids. CDR3 DNA sequence: TGTGCCAGCTCCATCGACTTGTATGAAAAACTGTTTTTT. The encoded protein is CASSIDLYEKLFF.

This chain connects TRBV5-1 to TRBJ2-1; 7 nucleotides line up with TRBD2. Germline values: CDR1 SGHRS, CDR2 YFSETQ. This CDR3 region has 16 residues. V lost 4 bases to trimming and J lost 4 bases; unmatched junction nucleotides: 11. CDR3 nucleotides: TGCGCCAGCAGCCCGGTTCGCGGGAGTGGATACAATGAGCAGTTCTTC. This gives the protein CASSPVRGSGYNEQFF.

V usage is TRBV5-8 and J usage is TRBJ1-5; no firm D call. Germline V gene lookup returns CDR1 SGHTS and CDR2 YDEGEE. The CDR3 is made up of 13 amino acids. V was trimmed by 1 base and J by 7 bases, leaving 9 bases between them. CDR3 amino acids: CASSLRLGQPQHF. The CDR3 nucleotides read TGTGCCAGCAGCTTGCGCCTAGGACAGCCCCAGCATTTT.

This clone was seen more than once but under ten times. The V gene is TRBV19, the J gene TRBJ1-1; TRBD1 is a possible D gene (6 bases). The CDR3 has 14 residues. In germline, CDR1 is LNHDA, CDR2 SQIVND (reference sequence). Trimming left V 6 bases short and J 0 bases short, with 11 bases between. CDR3: CASRIQGMNTEAFF. CDR3 bases: TGTGCCAGTAGGATACAGGGAATGAACACTGAAGCTTTCTTT. The entire variable domain, with the rest obtained from reference TRBV19 and TRBJ1-1, is as follows: DGGITQSPKYLFRKEGQNVTLSCEQNLNHDAMYWYRQDPGQGLRLIYYSQIVNDFQKGDIAEGYSVSREKKESFPLTVTSAQKNPTAFYLCASRIQGMNTEAFFGQGTRLTVV.

The chain employs TRBV9 and TRBJ2-1, with TRBD2 identical over 8 bases. CDR3 size: 14 residues. Germline CDR1 is SGDLS and CDR2 is YYNGEE. Trimming removed 4 bases from V and 4 bases from J; junction bases left unmatched: 4. This chain's CDR3 is CASSPGGGYNEQFF. The CDR3 nucleotides are TGTGCCAGCAGCCCGGGCGGGGGGTACAATGAGCAGTTCTTC.

The V gene is TRBV25-1, the J gene TRBJ1-3, with D possibly TRBD1 on 5 matching bases. CDR1 is MGHDK and CDR2 is SYGVNS in the germline V gene. This CDR3 region has 15 residues. Trimming pared 8 bases from V and 4 bases from J, leaving 18 bases between. CDR3 nucleotide sequence: TGTGCCAGCGGCGGACGCAGGGAAGTCGGAAACACCATATATTTT. Amino acids: CASGGRREVGNTIYF.

This clone was seen just once. The chain employs TRBV2 and TRBJ2-6, with a possible D match to TRBD1 (6 bases). The CDR3 spans 15 residues. CDR1 SNHLY and CDR2 FYNNEI come from the germline V gene. V was clipped by 5 bases and J by 0 bases, with 8 bases between them. The CDR3: CASSTGISGANVLTF. The CDR3 nucleotides read TGTGCCAGCAGTACAGGGATCTCTGGGGCCAACGTCCTGACTTTC. Based on the CDR3 plus reference TRBV2 and TRBJ2-6, the full variable domain is EPEVTQTPSHQVTQMGQEVILRCVPISNHLYFYWYRQILGQKVEFLVSFYNNEISEKSEIFDDQFSVERPDGSNFTLKIRSTKLEDSAMYFCASSTGISGANVLTFGAGSRLTVL.

The chain has TRBV7-8 and TRBJ2-7; 7 positions agree with TRBD1. V shed 4 bases and J 1 base; nucleotides not matched to a gene: 13. The CDR3 is 17 residues long. Germline V lookup: CDR1 SGHVS, CDR2 FQNEAQ. For the CDR3, the DNA is TGTGCCAGCAGCTCCTTCGGACAAGGGGGCCCTTCCTACGAGCAGTACTTC. Encoded protein: CASSSFGQGGPSYEQYF.

This chain joins TRBV25-1 and TRBJ2-5; no definite D call. V was pared by 4 bases and J by 7 bases, with 7 bases between. This CDR3 has 11 residues. Germline lookup yields CDR1 MGHDK and CDR2 SYGVNS. CDR3 DNA: TGTGCCAGCAGTGTGCAGGCGACCCAGTACTTC. Protein: CASSVQATQYF.

V and J are TRBV5-1 and TRBJ1-1; the match to TRBD1 covers 7 bases. V lost 7 bases, J lost 5 bases, and 11 bases stayed unmatched. Germline V CDR1 and CDR2: SGHRS, YFSETQ. CDR3 length: 14 residues. The CDR3: CASASPGQRTEAFF. The CDR3 DNA reads as TGCGCCAGCGCGAGCCCGGGACAGAGAACTGAAGCTTTCTTT. The full variable domain, completed using reference TRBV5-1 and TRBJ1-1, is KAGVTQTPRYLIKTRGQQVTLSCSPISGHRSVSWYQQTPGQGLQFLFEYFSETQRNKGNFPGRFSGRQFSNSRSEMNVSTLELGDSALYLCASASPGQRTEAFFGQGTRLTVV.

The chain employs TRBV12-3 or TRBV12-4 and TRBJ1-2, with D unclear. CDR3 length: 13 amino acids. V dropped 5 bases and J dropped 8 bases, with 15 bases sitting between them. The CDR3 DNA is TGTGCCAGCAGTATCGACTCCCATCGAGGCTACACCTTC. Residues: CASSIDSHRGYTF.

The chain employs TRBV30 and TRBJ1-1; D possibly corresponds to TRBD1 (6 bases). Trimming shortened V by 0 bases and J by 7 bases, and 12 bases separated the two germline ends. CDR1 and CDR2 from the germline V gene are GTSNPN and SVGIG (reference sequence). This CDR3 spans 13 amino acids. The CDR3 loop is CAWSVGQGREAFF. CDR3 nucleotide sequence: TGTGCCTGGAGTGTAGGGCAGGGGCGTGAAGCTTTCTTT.

This sequence joins TRBV18 and TRBJ1-2; a weak D match, TRBD1 (6 bases). The CDR3 runs 14 residues. The germline V gene encodes CDR1 KGHSH and CDR2 LQKENI. V lost 3 bases, J lost 4 bases, and 12 bases lay in between. The DNA for the CDR3 is TGTGCCAGCTCACCGCCGGGGGGGCTCTATGGCTACACCTTC. This codes for CASSPPGGLYGYTF.

The chain carries TRBV7-2 and TRBJ2-7, with TRBD1 matching over 7 bases. The J segment lost 4 bases and the V segment lost 5 bases, leaving 5 bases of the junction unmatched. Germline assignment: CDR1 SGHTA and CDR2 FQGNSA. The CDR3 consists of 13 residues. This CDR3 is CASSTGQLYEQYF. Here the CDR3 DNA reads TGTGCCAGCAGCACGGGACAGTTGTACGAGCAGTACTTC.

The gene calls are TRBV6-6 and TRBJ2-7; possibly TRBD1 for D (5 bases). Trimming removed 10 bases from V and 2 bases from J, with 15 bases in between. From germline, CDR1 is MNHNY and CDR2 SVGAGI (reference sequence). The CDR3 contains 13 residues. The DNA for the CDR3 is TGTGCCACCAAGACGACAGCCGCCTACGAGCAGTACTTC. This encodes CATKTTAAYEQYF.

A single count supports this clone. The chain couples TRBV2 to TRBJ1-4, with 9 bases that match TRBD1. The CDR3 sequence is 15 residues long. Germline V gene lookup returns CDR1 SNHLY and CDR2 FYNNEI. Trimming removed 6 bases from V and 5 bases from J; junction bases left unmatched: 7. CDR3 loop: CASSAGQGLNEKLFF. CDR3 DNA: TGTGCCAGCAGCGCGGGACAGGGACTGAATGAAAAACTGTTTTTT. Together with reference TRBV2 and TRBJ1-4, the CDR3 gives the full variable domain: EPEVTQTPSHQVTQMGQEVILRCVPISNHLYFYWYRQILGQKVEFLVSFYNNEISEKSEIFDDQFSVERPDGSNFTLKIRSTKLEDSAMYFCASSAGQGLNEKLFFGSGTQLSVL.

The rearrangement links TRBV2 to TRBJ1-2; no reliable D call. The germline V gene encodes CDR1 SNHLY and CDR2 FYNNEI. The CDR3 runs to 12 residues. V dropped 7 bases and J dropped 4 bases, with 10 bases sitting between them. CDR3 residues: CASTTASYGYTF. Written as DNA, the CDR3 is TGTGCCAGCACCACAGCCAGCTATGGCTACACCTTC.

The chain links TRBV18 to TRBJ2-1; D possibly corresponds to TRBD2 (5 bases). V lost 2 bases to trimming and J lost 4 bases, with 12 bases between them. The CDR3 contains 15 residues. In germline, CDR1 is KGHSH, CDR2 LQKENI. This CDR3 is CASSPLSGEYNEQFF. The DNA for the CDR3 is TGTGCCAGCTCACCATTAAGCGGTGAATACAATGAGCAGTTCTTC.

The V and J genes are TRBV18 and TRBJ1-6; no reliable D call. V was clipped by 3 bases and J by 5 bases, with 8 bases between them. This CDR3 comprises 14 residues. Looked up from germline, CDR1 is KGHSH and CDR2 is LQKENI. The CDR3 DNA follows: TGTGCCAGCTCACCGGGCGGGCATAATTCACCCCTCCACTTT. Translation: CASSPGGHNSPLHF.

The chain recombines TRBV30 with TRBJ2-6; D is unresolved. Trimming removed 0 bases from V and 1 base from J, with 7 bases in between. The length of the CDR3 is 15 residues. Germline CDR1 and CDR2: GTSNPN and SVGIG (reference sequence). The CDR3: CAWSVQPSGANVLTF. The CDR3 DNA sequence: TGTGCCTGGAGTGTACAGCCTTCTGGGGCCAACGTCCTGACTTTC.

This clone was picked up a small number of times. The rearrangement links TRBV3-1 (or the pseudogene TRBV3-2) to TRBJ2-7; the D gene is possibly TRBD1 (5 bases). Trimming pared 5 bases from V and 6 bases from J, leaving 8 bases between. Looked up from germline, CDR1 is LGHDT and CDR2 is YNNKEL (reference sequence). CDR3 size: 11 residues. The CDR3 loop is CASSNRGEQYF. CDR3 nucleotide sequence: TGTGCCAGCAGCAATAGGGGCGAGCAGTACTTC.

The chain is built from TRBV6-5 and TRBJ1-2, with a possible D match to TRBD1 (5 bases). This CDR3 contains 13 residues. Trimming stripped 6 bases from V and 4 bases from J, with 12 bases between. Germline CDR1 reads MNHEY; CDR2 reads SVGAGI. The CDR3, as DNA: TGTGCCAGCAGAACGGGGGGGGTCTATGGCTACACCTTC. It translates to CASRTGGVYGYTF.

This clone was counted a single time. The chain carries TRBV5-1 and TRBJ2-1, with TRBD2 matching over 10 bases. CDR3 length: 15 residues. Germline V gene data show CDR1 as SGHRS and CDR2 as YFSETQ. V dropped 0 bases and J dropped 8; count of bases not matched to a gene: 5. The CDR3 nucleotides read TGCGCCAGCAGCTTGGGAGCTAGCGGGAGCCATGAGCAGTTCTTC. Residues: CASSLGASGSHEQFF.

This CDR3 is CAVDSGTGSAFF. Written as DNA, the CDR3 is TGTGCCGTCGATTCCGGGACAGGGAGTGCTTTCTTT. The rearrangement links TRBV10-3 to TRBJ1-1; TRBD1 aligns across 9 bases. Losses at the gene ends were 11 bases for V and 11 bases for J; bases not matched to a gene: 12. Looked up from germline, CDR1 is ENHRY and CDR2 is SYGVKD. This CDR3 is built from 12 residues.

The V call is TRBV6-5, the J call TRBJ1-6; D gene ambiguous. This CDR3 is 16 amino acids long. V was pared by 2 bases and J by 0 bases, with 8 bases between. The germline V gene encodes CDR1 MNHEY and CDR2 SVGAGI. The CDR3 sequence is CASSYAESSYNSPLHF. CDR3 DNA: TGTGCCAGCAGTTACGCTGAGAGCTCCTATAATTCACCCCTCCACTTT.

The chain joins TRBV18 to TRBJ2-1, with 9 bases matching TRBD1. CDR1 and CDR2 (germline): KGHSH, LQKENI. The CDR3 totals 16 residues. The junction had 13 bases not matched to a gene; V was cut back by 5 bases and J by 8 bases. The CDR3 sequence is CASSRGQGTFQHEQFF. The CDR3, as DNA: TGTGCCAGCTCAAGGGGACAGGGAACTTTTCAGCATGAGCAGTTCTTC.

The J gene is TRBJ1-1, the V gene TRBV2; 8 bases agree with TRBD1. Germline trimming cut 7 bases from V and 2 bases from J; bases unmatched to any gene: 3. Germline assignment: CDR1 SNHLY and CDR2 FYNNEI. The CDR3 spans 13 residues. The CDR3 is CASTGQGNTEAFF. DNA for the CDR3: TGTGCCAGCACCGGACAGGGAAACACTGAAGCTTTCTTT.

V and J are TRBV7-9 and TRBJ1-1; 8 bases agree with TRBD1. The CDR3 loop spans 15 amino acids. In germline, CDR1 is SEHNR, CDR2 FQNEAQ (reference sequence). V lost 5 bases to trimming and J lost 0 bases; unmatched junction nucleotides: 5. In DNA form, the CDR3 reads TGTGCCAGCAGCAACGGACAGGGATTGAACACTGAAGCTTTCTTT. This codes for CASSNGQGLNTEAFF.